A selection of T cell receptor beta chains follows, all from one sample in a study of quantifying T cell responses using KT2 cells. TCRdb re-derived calls from the UMI-ligation and nested PCR reads in MiXCR, one entry per CDR3 protein. This sample has about 41,000 distinct CDR3 sequences, with approximately 15% found just once. The sample consisted of PBMCs spiked with cells of the T cell clone KT2. The receptors were sampled from a human donor. CDR3s include the opening cysteine and the closing phenylalanine or tryptophan. The D gene is left open where the match is weak. Only some rows state a clone size, as once, few, many or a class for expanded clones.

V: TRBV20-1
size: few
D: -
J: TRBJ1-1
DNA: TGCAGTGCTACACAGGGAGAAGAAACTGAAGCTTTCTTT
CDR3: CSATQGEETEAFF

V: TRBV20-1
size: few
D: TRBD1
J: TRBJ2-5
DNA: TGCAGTGCCCCGGCAAGACAGGGCCAAGAGACCCAGTACTTC
CDR3: CSAPARQGQETQYF

V: TRBV2
size: -
D: -
J: TRBJ1-2
DNA: TGTGCCAGCAGTGAAGGCATCTATGGCTACACCTTC
CDR3: CASSEGIYGYTF

V: TRBV6-2/TRBV6-3
size: few
D: -
J: TRBJ1-2
DNA: TGTGCCAGCAGGCAGTCGTCGGGCTACACCTTC
CDR3: CASRQSSGYTF

V: TRBV13
size: -
D: TRBD2
J: TRBJ2-4
DNA: TGTGCTAGCCGGGCTGGACTAGGCAAAAACATTCAGTACTTC
CDR3: CASRAGLGKNIQYF

V: TRBV6-2/TRBV6-3
size: -
D: -
J: TRBJ2-7
DNA: TGTGCCAGCAGTCCCCGGGCCAGGGGATACGAGCAGTACTTC
CDR3: CASSPRARGYEQYF

V: TRBV20-1
size: -
D: -
J: TRBJ1-5
DNA: TGCAGTGCTAGTATAGGGGATCAGCCCCAGCATTTT
CDR3: CSASIGDQPQHF

V: TRBV13
size: -
D: -
J: TRBJ2-1
DNA: TGTGCCAGCAGCTTGCGGACAGCTTACAATGAGCAGTTCTTC
CDR3: CASSLRTAYNEQFF

V: TRBV7-9
size: few
D: -
J: TRBJ2-2
DNA: TGTGCCAGCAGCCGTATTTGGAACACCGGGGAGCTGTTTTTT
CDR3: CASSRIWNTGELFF

V: TRBV14
size: many
D: -
J: TRBJ2-7
DNA: TGTGCCAGCAGCCGCCGCTCGACGGGCTCCTACGAGCAGTACTTC
CDR3: CASSRRSTGSYEQYF

V: TRBV19
size: medium-sized
D: -
J: TRBJ2-3
DNA: TGTGCCAGTAGTGTACAGGGCTCCACAGATACGCAGTATTTT
CDR3: CASSVQGSTDTQYF

V: TRBV6-1
size: -
D: TRBD1
J: TRBJ1-2
DNA: TGTGCCAGCAGTGCGGGACAGGGGGCGACCTATGGCTACACCTTC
CDR3: CASSAGQGATYGYTF

V: TRBV4-1
size: -
D: TRBD2
J: TRBJ2-3
DNA: TGCGCCAGCAGCCAGTTAGCGGGGACCACAGATACGCAGTATTTT
CDR3: CASSQLAGTTDTQYF

V: TRBV12-3/TRBV12-4
size: many
D: -
J: TRBJ2-7
DNA: TGTGCCAGCAGTTTTGGAGGAGAGTACGAGCAGTACTTC
CDR3: CASSFGGEYEQYF

V: TRBV24-1
size: many
D: TRBD2
J: TRBJ2-1
DNA: TGTGCCACCAGCCCCGGGACTAGCGGTTACAATGAGCAGTTCTTC
CDR3: CATSPGTSGYNEQFF

V: TRBV12-3/TRBV12-4
size: few
D: TRBD1
J: TRBJ1-4
DNA: TGTGCCAGCAGTTTACGGACAGGGACTAATGAAAAACTGTTTTTT
CDR3: CASSLRTGTNEKLFF

V: TRBV18
size: -
D: -
J: TRBJ1-1
DNA: TGTGCCAGCTCACCGACTAGTTCGAACACTGAAGCTTTCTTT
CDR3: CASSPTSSNTEAFF

V: TRBV6-2/TRBV6-3
size: once
D: -
J: TRBJ2-7
DNA: TGTGCCAGCAGTTACTCCGGGACCGTAAGCTCCTACGAGCAGTACTTC
CDR3: CASSYSGTVSSYEQYF

V: TRBV27
size: -
D: -
J: TRBJ1-6
DNA: TGTGCCAGCAGTTTATTACAGTTTAATTCACCCCTCCACTTT
CDR3: CASSLLQFNSPLHF

V: TRBV2
size: many
D: TRBD2
J: TRBJ2-3
DNA: TGTGCCAGCAGTGGGACTAGCGGGCCTAGCACAGATACGCAGTATTTT
CDR3: CASSGTSGPSTDTQYF

V: TRBV11-2
size: -
D: TRBD2
J: TRBJ2-2
DNA: TGTGCCAGCAGCCGGGGACTAGCGGGAACCGGGGAGCTGTTTTTT
CDR3: CASSRGLAGTGELFF

V: TRBV5-8
size: -
D: TRBD1
J: TRBJ1-5
DNA: TGTGCCAGCAGCGCGGGACAGAGTTACAATCAGCCCCAGCATTTT
CDR3: CASSAGQSYNQPQHF

V: TRBV20-1
size: -
D: -
J: TRBJ1-5
DNA: TGCAGTGCTTCCACAGGGTTAGGCAATCAGCCCCAGCATTTT
CDR3: CSASTGLGNQPQHF

V: TRBV21-1
size: few
D: -
J: TRBJ1-5
DNA: TGTGCCAGCCAGGTTTGGGGCAATCAGCCCCAGCATTTT
CDR3: CASQVWGNQPQHF

V: TRBV20-1
size: -
D: TRBD1
J: TRBJ1-5
DNA: TGCAGTGCTAGAGAGAGGACAGGGATGAGGGATCAGCCCCAGCATTTT
CDR3: CSARERTGMRDQPQHF

V: TRBV20-1
size: -
D: -
J: TRBJ2-7
DNA: TGCAGTGCTAGCACAGGGAACTACGAGCAGTACTTC
CDR3: CSASTGNYEQYF

V: TRBV29-1
size: many
D: -
J: TRBJ1-1
DNA: TGCAGCGCTGCTGACCAGAACACTGAAGCTTTCTTT
CDR3: CSAADQNTEAFF